This passage covers 16 T cell receptor beta chains from one sample sequenced in a study of blood T cell repertoires in COVID-19. TCRdb's table, derived via immunoSEQ multiplex PCR, lists solely in-frame clones and lacks some. Of 100,000 or so clones detected, approximately 75% appear once; the ten largest clones hold 13%. What was sequenced was peripheral blood. The receptors were sampled from a human donor in a cohort sampled during active COVID-19.

The gene calls are TRBV18 and TRBJ2-7, with 8 bases identical to TRBD2. Germline V CDR1 and CDR2: KGHSH, LQKENI. V was pared by 4 bases and J by 3 bases, with 5 bases of the junction left unmatched. The CDR3 has 14 amino acids. In DNA form, the CDR3 reads TGTGCCAGCTCACTGACGGGACTAGACTACGAGCAGTACTTC. It encodes CASSLTGLDYEQYF.

The chain combines TRBV27 with TRBJ2-7, with 7 bases aligning to TRBD1. Germline V gene sequence: CDR1 MNHEY, CDR2 SMNVEV (reference sequence). This CDR3 is built from 15 residues. Losses at the gene ends were 2 bases for V and 4 bases for J; bases not matched to a gene: 8. In DNA form, the CDR3 reads TGTGCCAGCAGTTTAGAACAGGGGTTAGCTTACGAGCAGTACTTC. Amino acids: CASSLEQGLAYEQYF.

The chain employs TRBV2 and TRBJ2-2; D call uncertain. The length of the CDR3 is 11 residues. The germline V and J ends were trimmed by 11 bases and 5 bases, with 9 bases remaining between them. CDR1 and CDR2 (germline): SNHLY, FYNNEI. This chain's CDR3 is CASAGTGELFF. In nucleotides, the CDR3 is TGTGCCTCAGCCGGGACCGGGGAGCTGTTTTTT.

This rearrangement joins TRBV5-1 to TRBJ1-1; D gene ambiguous. CDR3 size: 13 residues. CDR1 is SGHRS and CDR2 is YFSETQ in the germline V gene. V lost 0 bases and J 7 bases, leaving 10 bases between the germline ends. The CDR3 loop reads CASSLEPVNEAFF. For the CDR3, the DNA is TGCGCCAGCAGCTTGGAACCAGTCAATGAAGCTTTCTTT.

V and J are TRBV6-2 or TRBV6-3 and TRBJ1-5, with 9 bases that match TRBD1. The J segment lost 0 bases and the V segment lost 5 bases, leaving 11 bases of the junction unmatched. Germline CDR1 reads MNHEY; CDR2 reads SVGEGT. The CDR3 contains 18 residues. The CDR3 here is CASSSRNRGRFSNQPQHF. CDR3 DNA sequence: TGTGCCAGCAGTAGCCGGAACAGGGGGCGGTTTAGCAATCAGCCCCAGCATTTT.

The J gene is TRBJ1-4, the V gene TRBV7-9; 8 bases match TRBD1. CDR1 and CDR2 (germline): SEHNR, FQNEAQ (reference sequence). V shed 5 bases and J 8 bases; nucleotides not matched to a gene: 7. The CDR3 is 14 amino acids. The CDR3 is CASSLTGTGEKLFF. The DNA for the CDR3 is TGTGCCAGCAGCCTAACCGGGACAGGCGAAAAACTGTTTTTT.

The V gene is TRBV7-9, the J gene TRBJ1-1, with 7 positions matching TRBD1. Germline values: CDR1 SEHNR, CDR2 FQNEAQ (reference sequence). The CDR3 loop spans 17 amino acids. The ends lost 0 bases at V and 5 bases at J; junction bases unmatched: 12. In nucleotides, the CDR3 is TGTGCCAGCAGCTTAGCTACCTTAGGCAGGGGGGAAACTGAAGCTTTCTTT. Translation: CASSLATLGRGETEAFF.

This clone has just a few counts. V is TRBV6-6 and J is TRBJ2-7; TRBD2 aligns across 9 bases. The CDR3 consists of 15 residues. CDR1 and CDR2 (germline): MNHNY, SVGAGI (reference sequence). The trim removed 7 bases at V and 4 bases at J, leaving 11 bases unmatched. CDR3 protein: CASTLTAGGTYEQYF. As DNA, the CDR3 is TGTGCCAGCACCTTAACAGCGGGGGGCACATACGAGCAGTACTTC.

V and J are TRBV19 and TRBJ1-2, with 8 bases lining up with TRBD1. V trimming: 0 bases; J trimming: 6 bases; junction bases outside the gene matches: 3. The CDR3 has 14 residues. CDR1 is LNHDA, CDR2 SQIVND, per germline (reference sequence). The CDR3 DNA reads as TGTGCCAGTAGTATAGACAGGGGGCGGAATGGCTACACCTTC. Amino acid sequence: CASSIDRGRNGYTF.

V is TRBV27 and J is TRBJ2-5, with 7 bases that match TRBD1. The CDR3 loop spans 15 amino acids. Germline CDR1 MNHEY, CDR2 SMNVEV (reference sequence). The ends lost 0 bases at V and 9 bases at J; junction bases unmatched: 10. CDR3 sequence: CASSLSRDSSAPQYF. The CDR3 nucleotides are TGTGCCAGCAGTTTATCCCGGGACAGTTCGGCCCCCCAGTACTTC.

The CDR3 coding sequence is TGTGCCAGCAGCTTGTGGGGGGTCAATCAGCCCCAGCATTTT. Amino acid sequence: CASSLWGVNQPQHF. The gene calls are TRBV5-8 and TRBJ1-5; D may be TRBD1 (5 bases). Trimming left V 1 base short and J 3 bases short, with 8 bases between. The CDR3 sequence is 14 residues long. Germline values: CDR1 SGHTS, CDR2 YDEGEE.

The genes are TRBV7-9 and TRBJ1-3; D is uncertain. The CDR3 is 13 residues long. Trimming shortened V by 4 bases and J by 5 bases, and 9 bases separated the two germline ends. CDR1 SEHNR and CDR2 FQNEAQ come from the germline V gene (reference sequence). CDR3 coding DNA: TGTGCCAGCAGCTCTGCGATTAGAAACACCATATATTTT. Amino acids: CASSSAIRNTIYF.

V is TRBV9 and J is TRBJ2-1, with 7 bases matching TRBD2. V lost 0 bases, J lost 4 bases, and 7 bases stayed unmatched. CDR1 and CDR2 (germline): SGDLS, YYNGEE. The CDR3 is 16 residues long. The CDR3 region is CASSVEGGTAYNEQFF. CDR3 nucleotides: TGTGCCAGCAGCGTAGAGGGAGGGACTGCATACAATGAGCAGTTCTTC.

The CDR3 protein is CASSPFERGLNTEAFF. The CDR3 coding sequence is TGTGCCAGCTCACCATTCGAAAGGGGGTTGAACACTGAAGCTTTCTTT. The V and J genes are TRBV18 and TRBJ1-1; a weak D match, TRBD1 (6 bases). Deletions cut 2 bases from V and 0 bases from J, with 13 bases between. The CDR3 is 16 amino acids. Germline lookup yields CDR1 KGHSH and CDR2 LQKENI.

The rearrangement joins TRBV6-1 to TRBJ2-7, with 9 bases aligning to TRBD1. There are 15 residues in the CDR3. V was clipped by 0 bases and J by 4 bases; unmatched bases: 4. CDR1 MNHNS and CDR2 SASEGT come from the germline V gene. CDR3 in DNA: TGTGCCAGCAGTGAAGCGGCGGGACAGGGATACGAGCAGTACTTC. Its protein is CASSEAAGQGYEQYF.

The rearrangement uses TRBV2 and TRBJ1-6, with unresolved D. V lost 10 bases to trimming and J lost 0 bases, with 10 bases between them. Germline CDR1 reads SNHLY; CDR2 reads FYNNEI. This CDR3 region has 14 residues. The CDR3 region is CATRYSSYNSPLHF. CDR3 nucleotide sequence: TGTGCCACTAGATATAGCTCCTATAATTCACCCCTCCACTTT. Using reference TRBV2 and TRBJ1-6 for the parts outside the CDR3, the full variable domain is EPEVTQTPSHQVTQMGQEVILRCVPISNHLYFYWYRQILGQKVEFLVSFYNNEISEKSEIFDDQFSVERPDGSNFTLKIRSTKLEDSAMYFCATRYSSYNSPLHFGNGTRLTVT.